This T cell receptor beta chain comes out of a study of metastatic and nonmetastatic thyroid tumors. Study summary: The study looked at repertoires side by side in blood and in tumor or nodule tissue from malignant and benign thyroid patients.

CDR1 is SGHRS, CDR2 YFSETQ, per germline. This CDR3 is 15 amino acids long. V dropped 1 base and J dropped 5 bases, with 15 bases sitting between them. Through MiXCR, TCRdb re-clonotyped the PCR reads. The sample includes fewer than 25,000 clones, around 19% of them seen just once. This clone was observed many times. All patients were treatment-naive before thyroid surgery. This receptor was obtained from a female donor with papillary thyroid cancer or a benign thyroid nodule (not recorded which). Some clones in this sample may be carry-over from other donors' samples. Input material: blood. The rearrangement joins TRBV5-1 to TRBJ1-1; D may be TRBD1 (5 bases). As DNA, the CDR3 is TGCGCCAGCAGCTTGTCGGGCAGGGTTGAAACTGAAGCTTTCTTT. Translated: CASSLSGRVETEAFF.